A single sample is the source of the 21 T cell receptor beta chains below, sequenced in a study of human T cells and chemical hapten exposure. MiXCR was run by TCRdb on the RACE reads, yielding one entry per CDR3 protein. The sample contains 95,000 to 150,000 distinct CDR3 sequences, about 11% of which appear only once. The time point is: patch test 3, about 24 weeks after DPC sensitization. Treatment reported: therapeutic diphenylcyclopropenone sensitization with weekly scalp DPC. The sequencing here drew on whole blood, taken in connection with sensitization to the hapten diphenylcyclopropenone (DPC). Every receptor here comes from a woman aged 45-60 years with alopecia areata. Some clones in this sample may be carry-over from other donors' samples.

For this clonotype: Since a much larger clone is just one base distant, this may be a read error. The chain uses TRBV24-1 and TRBJ2-1; D assignment may be TRBD1 or TRBD2 (5 bases each). The length of the CDR3 is 15 residues. CDR1 and CDR2 (germline): KGHDR, SFDVKD. CDR3 region: CATSDPGSSYKEQFF. DNA of the CDR3: TGTGCCACCAGTGATCCAGGGAGCTCCTACAAAGAGCAGTTCTTC.

The chain carries TRBV29-1 and TRBJ2-2; D gene unclear. Germline V lookup: CDR1 SQVTM, CDR2 ANQGSEA. V lost 5 bases and J lost 2, with 9 bases in between. CDR3 length: 13 residues. Here the CDR3 reads CSVHRGNTGELFF. The DNA of the CDR3 is TGCAGCGTTCACAGAGGAAACACCGGGGAGCTGTTTTTT.

This clonotype has more than one count but fewer than ten. This rearrangement joins TRBV7-9 to TRBJ2-7; 9 bases are shared with TRBD1. J gave up 5 bases and V 5 bases, and 10 bases lay outside the gene matches. The CDR3 extends over 15 amino acids. Germline assignment: CDR1 SEHNR and CDR2 FQNEAQ (reference sequence). The CDR3 DNA sequence: TGTGCCAGCAGCGGAACCGGGACAGGGCGCCACGAGCAGTACTTC. Encoded protein: CASSGTGTGRHEQYF.

This clonotype was picked up many times. V and J are TRBV27 and TRBJ2-5; D is uncertain. The CDR3 covers 14 residues. Trimming stripped 6 bases from V and 0 bases from J, with 11 bases between. CDR1 and CDR2 from the germline V gene are MNHEY and SMNVEV (reference sequence). The CDR3 nucleotides are TGTGCCAGCAGGGACGTTCTTTACCAAGAGACCCAGTACTTC. Translated: CASRDVLYQETQYF.

This clonotype was seen only a few times. CDR3 nucleotide sequence: TGTGCCAGCCGGGACTGTTCCAATGAGCAGTTCTTC. The encoded protein is CASRDCSNEQFF. The chain joins TRBV7-6 to TRBJ2-1; D perhaps matches TRBD2 (6 bases). The CDR3 consists of 12 residues. Trimming took 8 bases from V and 6 from J, leaving 11 bases between them. CDR1 is SGHVS, CDR2 FNYEAQ, per germline. The full variable domain, in which reference TRBV7-6 and TRBJ2-1 provide the parts outside the CDR3, is GAGVSQSPRYKVTKRGQDVALRCDPISGHVSLYWYRQALGQGPEFLTYFNYEAQQDKSGLPNDRFSAERPEGSISTLTIQRTEQRDSAMYRCASRDCSNEQFFGPGTRLTVL.

This clonotype has a handful of counts. The genes are TRBV7-2 and TRBJ2-1; D uncertain. There are 14 residues in the CDR3. V lost 0 bases and J 6 bases, leaving 9 bases between the germline ends. The germline V gene has CDR1 SGHTA and CDR2 FQGNSA. CDR3 coding DNA: TGTGCCAGCAGCTTAGCGATGCCTAGCAATGAGCAGTTCTTC. This gives the protein CASSLAMPSNEQFF.

CDR3 DNA: TGTGCCAGCAGTTTAGGGGCAAGGGGGCCTGAAGCTTTCTTT. Translation gives CASSLGARGPEAFF. The rearrangement uses TRBV27 and TRBJ1-1; the match to TRBD1 covers 7 bases. The germline gives CDR1 MNHEY, CDR2 SMNVEV (reference sequence). The CDR3 is 14 residues long. The V and J ends lost 2 bases and 6 bases, in that order; junction bases with no gene match: 6.

In DNA form, the CDR3 reads TGTGCCAGCGGTAAATCCTATAATTCACCCCTCCACTTT. Its translation: CASGKSYNSPLHF. The V call is TRBV28, the J call TRBJ1-6; D is unresolved. Germline CDR1 is MDHEN and CDR2 is SYDVKM. CDR3 length equals 13 residues. V was pared by 8 bases and J by 1 base, with 6 bases between.

This rearrangement joins TRBV5-5 to TRBJ1-1; 7 bases line up with TRBD1. Germline V gene sequence: CDR1 SGHKS, CDR2 YYEKEE (reference sequence). Trimming removed 1 base from V and 5 bases from J; junction bases left unmatched: 11. The CDR3 sequence is 16 residues long. The CDR3, as DNA: TGTGCCAGCAGCTTGACGCCCAGGACAGGTCAGACTGAAGCTTTCTTT. This gives the protein CASSLTPRTGQTEAFF.

The chain is built from TRBV15 and TRBJ2-3; TRBD1 or TRBD2 may be the D gene (5 bases each). The CDR3 length is 13 residues. V was pared by 8 bases and J by 3 bases, with 12 bases between. Germline lookup yields CDR1 LNHNV and CDR2 YYDKDF (reference sequence). CDR3: CATYEGLTDTQYF. The CDR3 nucleotides are TGTGCCACCTACGAGGGGCTGACAGATACGCAGTATTTT. The variable domain in full, with the rest retrieved from reference TRBV15 and TRBJ2-3, is DAMVIQNPRYQVTQFGKPVTLSCSQTLNHNVMYWYQQKSSQAPKLLFHYYDKDFNNEADTPDNFQSRRPNTSFCFLDIRSPGLGDTAMYLCATYEGLTDTQYFGPGTRLTVL.

The chain employs TRBV28 and TRBJ2-3; D is possibly TRBD2 (6 bases). The V and J ends lost 10 bases and 2 bases respectively, with 16 bases between them. Looked up from germline, CDR1 is MDHEN and CDR2 is SYDVKM. This CDR3 region has 14 residues. The CDR3 here is CAMQGTGDTDTQYF. The CDR3 nucleotides are TGTGCCATGCAAGGGACTGGTGACACAGATACGCAGTATTTT.

This clonotype was picked up a small number of times. The chain links TRBV28 to TRBJ2-7; 12 positions agree with TRBD1. From germline, CDR1 is MDHEN and CDR2 SYDVKM. Trimming at V came to 3 bases and at J to 5 bases, leaving 2 bases not matched to a gene. This CDR3 has 14 amino acids. The CDR3 sequence is CASSLGTGGNEQYF. As DNA, the CDR3 is TGTGCCAGCAGTTTGGGGACAGGGGGCAACGAGCAGTACTTC.

This clonotype was seen only a few times. The V and J genes are TRBV6-6 and TRBJ1-1, with D hard to call. Germline V gene sequence: CDR1 MNHNY, CDR2 SVGAGI (reference sequence). V was trimmed by 6 bases and J by 5 bases, leaving 10 bases between them. The CDR3 covers 12 residues. The CDR3 nucleotides are TGTGCCAGCAGGACATTACAAACTGAAGCTTTCTTT. Its translation is CASRTLQTEAFF.

This clonotype occurred once. This chain joins TRBV7-9 and TRBJ2-7; tentatively, D is TRBD1 or TRBD2 (6 bases each). The CDR3 runs 14 residues. Germline V gives CDR1 SEHNR, CDR2 FQNEAQ (reference sequence). V was shortened by 5 bases and J by 5 bases, with 16 bases between the two germline ends. CDR3: CASSVGGGTDEQYF. CDR3 DNA sequence: TGTGCCAGCAGCGTTGGAGGGGGAACTGACGAGCAGTACTTC.

This clonotype was seen a handful of times. A junction boundary mismatches the germline segment, possibly from a read error. The chain recombines TRBV7-2 with TRBJ1-6; no clear D. CDR3 size: 15 residues. In germline, CDR1 is SGHTA, CDR2 FQGNSA. In nucleotides, the CDR3 is TGTGCCAGCAGCCCGAAGTTCTCCTATAATTCACCCCTCAACTTT. Protein: CASSPKFSYNSPLNF.

The genes are TRBV5-1 and TRBJ2-4; TRBD1 matches at 9 bases. There are 12 residues in the CDR3. Germline V gives CDR1 SGHRS, CDR2 YFSETQ. Trimming at V came to 10 bases and at J to 6 bases, leaving 5 bases not matched to a gene. CDR3 nucleotide sequence: TGCGCCGGGGACAGGGCGAGAAACATTCAGTACTTC. Protein sequence: CAGDRARNIQYF.

This sequence joins TRBV5-1 and TRBJ2-3; D unclear. The CDR3 length is 13 residues. Germline V CDR1 and CDR2: SGHRS, YFSETQ. Trimming pared 4 bases from V and 2 bases from J, leaving 8 bases between. The CDR3 DNA reads TGCGCCAGCAGCCCATTATCCACAGATACGCAGTATTTT. It encodes CASSPLSTDTQYF.

This clonotype turned up a few times. This rearrangement joins TRBV6-2 or TRBV6-3 to TRBJ2-7; 7 nucleotides agree with TRBD2. V shed 0 bases and J 2 bases; nucleotides not matched to a gene: 4. The CDR3 runs 15 residues. Germline V gene data show CDR1 as MNHEY and CDR2 as SVGEGT. The CDR3 reads CASSYSQRGPYEQYF. The CDR3 DNA reads TGTGCCAGCAGTTACTCCCAGCGGGGACCCTACGAGCAGTACTTC.

The chain uses TRBV5-1 and TRBJ2-3; 7 nucleotides agree with TRBD2. This CDR3 contains 15 residues. The germline gives CDR1 SGHRS, CDR2 YFSETQ. Trimming at V came to 1 base and at J to 5 bases, leaving 7 bases not matched to a gene. The CDR3 reads CASSLRSGAEDTQYF. Here the CDR3 DNA reads TGCGCCAGCAGCTTGAGGAGCGGGGCTGAAGATACGCAGTATTTT.

For the CDR3, the DNA is TGTGCCAGCAGTTTCGGCACCGGGGAGCTGTTTTTT. It is translated as CASSFGTGELFF. The genes are TRBV27 and TRBJ2-2; D unresolved. The CDR3 runs to 12 residues. V lost 3 bases to trimming and J lost 4 bases, with 3 bases between them. Germline CDR1 reads MNHEY; CDR2 reads SMNVEV (reference sequence).

The genes are TRBV5-1 and TRBJ2-5, with 7 nucleotides matching TRBD2. Germline V lookup: CDR1 SGHRS, CDR2 YFSETQ. The CDR3 is 14 residues long. V was pared by 5 bases and J by 2 bases, with 6 bases of the junction left unmatched. DNA of the CDR3: TGCGCCAGCAGGCCGGGAGGTTGGCAAGAGACCCAGTACTTC. Amino acids: CASRPGGWQETQYF.